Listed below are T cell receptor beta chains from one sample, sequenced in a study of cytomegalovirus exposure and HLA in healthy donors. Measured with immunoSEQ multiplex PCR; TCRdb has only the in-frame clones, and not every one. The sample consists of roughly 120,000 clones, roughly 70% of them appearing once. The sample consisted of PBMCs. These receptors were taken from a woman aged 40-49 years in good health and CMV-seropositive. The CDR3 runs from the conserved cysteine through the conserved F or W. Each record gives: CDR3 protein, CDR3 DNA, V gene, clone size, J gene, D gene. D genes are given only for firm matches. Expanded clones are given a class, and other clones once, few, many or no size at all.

CDR3aa: CASSLYSSRPQHF
CDR3nt: TGTGCCAGCAGTTTATACAGCTCAAGGCCCCAGCATTTT
v_gene: TRBV28
abundance: NA
j_gene: TRBJ1-5
d_gene: NA

CDR3aa: CASSGRDRGAGTEAFF
CDR3nt: TGTGCCAGCAGCGGACGGGACAGGGGAGCTGGAACTGAAGCTTTCTTT
v_gene: TRBV9
abundance: NA
j_gene: TRBJ1-1
d_gene: TRBD1

CDR3aa: CASSYQRDSHRSGANVLTF
CDR3nt: TGTGCCAGCAGCTATCAAAGGGACAGTCACCGCTCTGGGGCCAACGTCCTGACTTTC
v_gene: TRBV7-2
abundance: NA
j_gene: TRBJ2-6
d_gene: TRBD1

CDR3aa: CASSLEGIGQPQHF
CDR3nt: TGCGCCAGCAGCTTGGAGGGGATAGGTCAGCCCCAGCATTTT
v_gene: TRBV5-1
abundance: NA
j_gene: TRBJ1-5
d_gene: NA

CDR3aa: CASSQMAGGHTDTQYF
CDR3nt: TGTGCCAGCAGCCAGATGGCAGGGGGCCACACAGATACGCAGTATTTT
v_gene: TRBV5-4
abundance: NA
j_gene: TRBJ2-3
d_gene: TRBD1

CDR3aa: CAWRRAGGTGELFF
CDR3nt: TGTGCCTGGAGGCGGGCAGGAGGGACCGGGGAGCTGTTTTTT
v_gene: TRBV30
abundance: NA
j_gene: TRBJ2-2
d_gene: NA

CDR3aa: CASSFSSGNTGELFF
CDR3nt: TGTGCCAGCAGCTTTAGTTCAGGGAACACCGGGGAGCTGTTTTTT
v_gene: TRBV7-3
abundance: NA
j_gene: TRBJ2-2
d_gene: NA

CDR3aa: CASISFGGAYNEQFF
CDR3nt: TGTGCCAGCATTTCATTCGGGGGGGCATACAATGAGCAGTTCTTC
v_gene: TRBV7-9
abundance: NA
j_gene: TRBJ2-1
d_gene: TRBD2

CDR3aa: CASTRGYEQYF
CDR3nt: TGTGCCAGCACAAGGGGCTACGAGCAGTACTTC
v_gene: TRBV6-5
abundance: NA
j_gene: TRBJ2-7
d_gene: NA

CDR3aa: CASSPLGDSYGYTF
CDR3nt: TGTGCCAGCAGTCCTCTGGGGGACTCCTATGGCTACACCTTC
v_gene: TRBV27
abundance: NA
j_gene: TRBJ1-2
d_gene: NA

CDR3aa: CASRTGRAWSNEKLFF
CDR3nt: TGTGCCAGTAGGACAGGGAGAGCCTGGTCTAATGAAAAACTGTTTTTT
v_gene: TRBV2
abundance: NA
j_gene: TRBJ1-4
d_gene: TRBD1

CDR3aa: CASSLPSRTSGGGQQFF
CDR3nt: TGTGCCAGCAGCTTACCCAGTAGGACTAGCGGGGGCGGGCAGCAGTTCTTC
v_gene: TRBV11-1
abundance: NA
j_gene: TRBJ2-1
d_gene: TRBD2

CDR3aa: CASSQSFDRLYEQYF
CDR3nt: TGCGCCAGCAGCCAGAGTTTCGACAGACTCTACGAGCAGTACTTC
v_gene: TRBV4-3
abundance: NA
j_gene: TRBJ2-7
d_gene: NA

CDR3aa: CASRQGQGLYEQYF
CDR3nt: TGTGCCAGCAGACAGGGACAGGGTTTATACGAGCAGTACTTC
v_gene: TRBV6-1
abundance: NA
j_gene: TRBJ2-7
d_gene: TRBD1

CDR3aa: CASSLGAGGIDGYTF
CDR3nt: TGTGCCAGCAGCTTAGGAGCAGGGGGCATAGATGGCTACACCTTC
v_gene: TRBV11-2
abundance: NA
j_gene: TRBJ1-2
d_gene: TRBD1

CDR3aa: CASSPQAQETQYF
CDR3nt: TGTGCCAGCTCACCCCAGGCCCAAGAGACCCAGTACTTC
v_gene: TRBV18
abundance: NA
j_gene: TRBJ2-5
d_gene: NA

CDR3aa: CASSQVGGTYNSPLHF
CDR3nt: TGCGCCAGCAGCCAAGTAGGGGGCACGTATAATTCACCCCTCCACTTT
v_gene: TRBV4-3
abundance: NA
j_gene: TRBJ1-6
d_gene: TRBD1

CDR3aa: CSVGTALNTEAFF
CDR3nt: TGCAGCGTTGGTACAGCTCTGAACACTGAAGCTTTCTTT
v_gene: TRBV29-1
abundance: NA
j_gene: TRBJ1-1
d_gene: NA

CDR3aa: CAWSKNSREQYF
CDR3nt: TGTGCCTGGAGTAAGAATTCGAGGGAGCAGTACTTC
v_gene: TRBV30
abundance: NA
j_gene: TRBJ2-7
d_gene: NA

CDR3aa: CASRTSGDNVPADNEQFF
CDR3nt: TGTGCCAGCAGGACTAGCGGTGACAATGTCCCGGCCGACAATGAGCAGTTCTTC
v_gene: TRBV2
abundance: NA
j_gene: TRBJ2-1
d_gene: TRBD2

CDR3aa: CASSQGVRAGNTIYF
CDR3nt: TGCGCCAGCAGTCAGGGCGTCAGGGCTGGAAACACCATATATTTT
v_gene: TRBV23-1
abundance: NA
j_gene: TRBJ1-3
d_gene: NA

CDR3aa: CASSWTSVKETQYF
CDR3nt: TGTGCCAGCAGCTGGACTAGCGTAAAAGAGACCCAGTACTTC
v_gene: TRBV5-5
abundance: once
j_gene: TRBJ2-5
d_gene: TRBD2

CDR3aa: CATSRGPGQGASGANVLTF
CDR3nt: TGTGCCACCAGCAGAGGCCCGGGACAGGGGGCCTCTGGGGCCAACGTCCTGACTTTC
v_gene: TRBV15
abundance: NA
j_gene: TRBJ2-6
d_gene: TRBD1

CDR3aa: CASSIDLQVRYGYTF
CDR3nt: TGTGCCAGTAGTATAGATCTACAGGTACGGTATGGCTACACCTTC
v_gene: TRBV19
abundance: NA
j_gene: TRBJ1-2
d_gene: NA

CDR3aa: CASSLIRQGHTDTQYF
CDR3nt: TGCGCCAGCAGCTTGATTAGGCAGGGACACACAGATACGCAGTATTTT
v_gene: TRBV5-1
abundance: NA
j_gene: TRBJ2-3
d_gene: NA

CDR3aa: CAWSERQNTEAFF
CDR3nt: TGTGCCTGGAGTGAGAGACAGAACACTGAAGCTTTCTTT
v_gene: TRBV30
abundance: NA
j_gene: TRBJ1-1
d_gene: NA

CDR3aa: CASQRFERGEAFF
CDR3nt: TGTGCCAGCCAACGTTTCGAACGGGGGGAAGCTTTCTTT
v_gene: TRBV6-5
abundance: few
j_gene: TRBJ1-1
d_gene: NA

CDR3aa: CASSSQPTGQGPYEQYF
CDR3nt: TGCGCCAGCAGCTCACAACCCACGGGACAGGGACCCTACGAGCAGTACTTC
v_gene: TRBV5-1
abundance: NA
j_gene: TRBJ2-7
d_gene: TRBD1

CDR3aa: CASSIGDLRTNEQYF
CDR3nt: TGTGCCAGTAGTATTGGGGATTTGCGGACTAACGAGCAGTACTTC
v_gene: TRBV19
abundance: NA
j_gene: TRBJ2-7
d_gene: NA

CDR3aa: CASSDGRTGNTIYF
CDR3nt: TGTGCCAGCAGTGATGGTAGAACTGGAAACACCATATATTTT
v_gene: TRBV2
abundance: NA
j_gene: TRBJ1-3
d_gene: NA

CDR3aa: CASSWQTGNGNQPQHF
CDR3nt: TGTGCCAGCAGCTGGCAGACAGGGAATGGCAATCAGCCCCAGCATTTT
v_gene: TRBV5-5
abundance: NA
j_gene: TRBJ1-5
d_gene: TRBD1

CDR3aa: CASSKGSLLDQPQHF
CDR3nt: TGTGCCAGCAGCAAGGGCAGCTTATTAGATCAGCCCCAGCATTTT
v_gene: TRBV21-1
abundance: few
j_gene: TRBJ1-5
d_gene: NA

CDR3aa: CASSWGQTNYEQYF
CDR3nt: TGTGCCAGCAGTTGGGGACAGACCAACTACGAGCAGTACTTC
v_gene: TRBV6-5
abundance: once
j_gene: TRBJ2-7
d_gene: TRBD1

CDR3aa: CATEGRAEAFF
CDR3nt: TGCGCCACGGAGGGGAGGGCTGAAGCTTTCTTT
v_gene: TRBV28
abundance: NA
j_gene: TRBJ1-1
d_gene: NA

CDR3aa: CASKLAGGQGETQYF
CDR3nt: TGTGCCAGCAAACTAGCGGGGGGGCAGGGAGAGACCCAGTACTTC
v_gene: TRBV7-2
abundance: NA
j_gene: TRBJ2-5
d_gene: TRBD2

CDR3aa: CASSQALLSNYGYTF
CDR3nt: TGTGCCAGCAGCCAAGCCCTATTGAGCAACTATGGCTACACCTTC
v_gene: TRBV7-3
abundance: NA
j_gene: TRBJ1-2
d_gene: NA

CDR3aa: CASSLGPAGGQGEQYF
CDR3nt: TGTGCCAGCAGCTTAGGGCCAGCGGGAGGCCAGGGCGAGCAGTACTTC
v_gene: TRBV7-2
abundance: NA
j_gene: TRBJ2-7
d_gene: TRBD2

CDR3aa: CATLDRGPLFDYEQYF
CDR3nt: TGTGCCACCCTGGACAGGGGGCCCCTATTCGACTACGAGCAGTACTTC
v_gene: TRBV28
abundance: NA
j_gene: TRBJ2-7
d_gene: TRBD1

CDR3aa: CASSRGGTGSPIVQFF
CDR3nt: TGTGCCAGCAGCCGGGGAGGAACAGGCTCGCCCATCGTCCAGTTCTTC
v_gene: TRBV14
abundance: NA
j_gene: TRBJ2-1
d_gene: NA

CDR3aa: CASSLDRGLNTEAFF
CDR3nt: TGTGCCAGCAGTTTAGACAGGGGACTGAACACTGAAGCTTTCTTT
v_gene: TRBV28
abundance: few
j_gene: TRBJ1-1
d_gene: TRBD1

CDR3aa: CASSEAGRDTQYF
CDR3nt: TGTGCCAGCAGTGAAGCGGGGAGAGATACGCAGTATTTT
v_gene: TRBV2
abundance: NA
j_gene: TRBJ2-3
d_gene: NA

CDR3aa: CASREGQTYQPQHF
CDR3nt: TGTGCCAGCAGGGAGGGGCAGACATATCAGCCCCAGCATTTT
v_gene: TRBV2
abundance: NA
j_gene: TRBJ1-5
d_gene: NA

CDR3aa: CAISEYQRVSGDLQETQYF
CDR3nt: TGTGCCATCAGTGAGTATCAGAGGGTTAGCGGGGACCTCCAAGAGACCCAGTACTTC
v_gene: TRBV10-3
abundance: NA
j_gene: TRBJ2-5
d_gene: TRBD2

CDR3aa: CASSQPRDSSTYGYTF
CDR3nt: TGTGCCAGCAGCCAACCCCGGGACAGTTCCACCTATGGCTACACCTTC
v_gene: TRBV7-2
abundance: NA
j_gene: TRBJ1-2
d_gene: TRBD1

CDR3aa: CASSIGSRQLNTEAFF
CDR3nt: TGTGCCAGTAGTATAGGGTCCAGGCAGTTGAACACTGAAGCTTTCTTT
v_gene: TRBV19
abundance: few
j_gene: TRBJ1-1
d_gene: NA

CDR3aa: CASSLGIDRRPNEQFF
CDR3nt: TGTGCCAGCAGTTTAGGGATAGACAGGAGGCCTAATGAGCAGTTCTTC
v_gene: TRBV27
abundance: few
j_gene: TRBJ2-1
d_gene: NA

CDR3aa: CASSSGVSYNEQFF
CDR3nt: TGTGCCAGCAGCTCCGGGGTTAGCTACAATGAGCAGTTCTTC
v_gene: TRBV5-8
abundance: NA
j_gene: TRBJ2-1
d_gene: NA

CDR3aa: CASSLPVWGSLNTEAFF
CDR3nt: TGTGCCAGCAGCTTACCCGTCTGGGGCAGTTTGAACACTGAAGCTTTCTTT
v_gene: TRBV7-8
abundance: NA
j_gene: TRBJ1-1
d_gene: NA

CDR3aa: CASSQTGVYGYTF
CDR3nt: TGTGCCAGCAGCCAGACAGGGGTCTATGGCTACACCTTC
v_gene: TRBV14
abundance: NA
j_gene: TRBJ1-2
d_gene: TRBD1

CDR3aa: CASKDGDRGNQETQYF
CDR3nt: TGTGCCAGCAAAGACGGGGACAGGGGTAACCAAGAGACCCAGTACTTC
v_gene: TRBV7-9
abundance: once
j_gene: TRBJ2-5
d_gene: TRBD1

CDR3aa: CASSVGEGGNQPQHF
CDR3nt: TGTGCCAGCAGCGTAGGGGAGGGGGGCAATCAGCCCCAGCATTTT
v_gene: TRBV9
abundance: NA
j_gene: TRBJ1-5
d_gene: NA

CDR3aa: CASSLRSSGGGETQYF
CDR3nt: TGTGCCAGCAGCCTAAGAAGCTCGGGTGGGGGCGAGACCCAGTACTTC
v_gene: TRBV7-2
abundance: NA
j_gene: TRBJ2-5
d_gene: NA

CDR3aa: CASSVSSGRGYEQYF
CDR3nt: TGTGCCAGCAGCGTATCGTCCGGGAGAGGCTACGAGCAGTACTTC
v_gene: TRBV9
abundance: NA
j_gene: TRBJ2-7
d_gene: NA